This T cell receptor (beta chain) was recorded in a study of T cells in Graves' hyperthyroidism and ophthalmopathy. Study-level points and caveats: Ophthalmopathy got predicted by the model a median about six months before its onset. Blood shared most expanded thyroid clonotypes above 0.001.

With regard to this clonotype: Its antigen is as yet unknown.

Patients affected by ophthalmopathy presented a Clinical Activity Score of at least 3, a NOSPECS grade of at least 4, and disease duration below 3 months. TCR beta CDR3 regions were amplified from RNA. HTBI primers drove first-round RT-PCR of the TCR CDR3. TCRdb re-analysed the multiplex PCR reads in MiXCR, keeping a single row per CDR3 protein. In the table there are hundreds of thousands of distinct CDR3 sequences, around 13% of which are singletons. Sequencing used blood. The receptor comes from a woman between 45 and 60 years old with Graves' ophthalmopathy.

The CDR3 loop is CASSQDRGGHPTYEQYF. The CDR3 nucleotides read TGCGCCAGCAGCCAAGATCGAGGTGGTCACCCTACCTACGAGCAGTACTTC. This chain joins TRBV4-3 and TRBJ2-7, with no clear D. The V gene's germline CDR1 is LGHNA and CDR2 YSLEER. The CDR3 length is 17 residues. Trimming left V 0 bases short and J 2 bases short, with 17 bases between.